These T cell receptor beta chains were read from a single sample in a study of T cell changes during pregnancy in multiple sclerosis. Data came from immunoSEQ multiplex PCR; TCRdb stores just in-frame clones and leaves some out. This sample has about 88,000 clones; 80% to 95% occur once, and the top ten carry less than 2%. Source: peripheral blood, taken in the first trimester of pregnancy. These receptors were taken from a female donor with multiple sclerosis, enrolled in a pregnancy study. The CDR3 runs from the conserved cysteine through the conserved F or W.

V gene,J gene,CDR3 length,CDR3 protein
TRBV6-5,TRBJ2-3,15,CASSYGRGSTDTQYF
TRBV9,TRBJ2-7,17,CASSGNPRGHSSYEQYF
TRBV4-1,TRBJ1-1,14,CASSGTVMNTEAFF
TRBV6-5,TRBJ1-1,14,CASSYSRDESEAFF
TRBV7-6,TRBJ1-1,15,CASSLGQGVNTEAFF
TRBV4-1,TRBJ1-1,15,CASSQVEDRVTEAFF
TRBV6-6,TRBJ2-7,15,CASSYSAGGSYEQYF
TRBV28,TRBJ1-1,15,CASLSGDRDPTEAFF
TRBV5-1,TRBJ2-7,16,CASSLAVPTSEYEQYF
TRBV4-3,TRBJ2-2,16,CASSQDFREYTGELFF
TRBV5-1,TRBJ1-2,15,CASSLVGGGPDGYTF
TRBV6-1,TRBJ1-4,13,CASHRTPNEKLFF
TRBV18,TRBJ1-1,17,CASSPQNTGLPNTEAFF
TRBV28,TRBJ1-5,16,CASRQPGTASNQPQHF
TRBV18,TRBJ1-5,14,CASSLTGNNQPQHF
TRBV5-6,TRBJ1-1,15,CASSLGGGQGHEAFF
TRBV6-6,TRBJ2-7,13,CASTRTGGHEQYF
TRBV27,TRBJ1-6,12,CASSPHGSPLHF
TRBV6-6,TRBJ2-7,16,CASSFQTSGRAREQYF
TRBV5-4,TRBJ2-7,15,CASSLFSRGFYEQYF
TRBV25-1,TRBJ1-1,15,CASSAYTGVGSEAFF
TRBV5-1,TRBJ2-5,16,CASSLELAGGLETQYF
TRBV7-9,TRBJ1-1,15,CASSLEGGSGTEAFF
TRBV5-5,TRBJ2-7,15,CASSSVPQGGREQYF
TRBV30,TRBJ1-1,13,CAWSVHRDAEAFF